The clone carrying this T cell receptor beta chain was detected ten times or more. Amplified regions were TCR beta CDR3 sequences from RNA transcripts. TCR CDR3 regions were first amplified by RT-PCR with HTBI primers. TCRdb itself ran the multiplex PCR reads through MiXCR, one entry per CDR3 protein. This sample yields hundreds of thousands of distinct CDR3 sequences, of which roughly 14% are seen a single time; roughly 4.5% belongs to the top ten. The authors took PBMCs from 10 ml fresh peripheral blood. These data come from a study of T cells in Graves' hyperthyroidism and ophthalmopathy. What was sequenced was blood. The receptor was derived from a woman in her thirties or forties with Graves' ophthalmopathy.

The CDR3 region is CASSAGTNHNYGYTF. The CDR3 bases are TGTGCCAGCAGCGCCGGGACAAATCACAACTATGGCTACACCTTC. V gene TRBV11-3 combines with J gene TRBJ1-2, with D possibly matching TRBD1 (6 bases). Germline CDR1 reads SGHNT; CDR2 reads YENEEA. The length of the CDR3 is 15 residues. V was cut by 5 bases and J by 2 bases, with 15 bases left in between. The full variable domain, completed using reference TRBV11-3 and TRBJ1-2, is EAGVVQSPRYKIIEKKQPVAFWCNPISGHNTLYWYLQNLGQGPELLIRYENEEAVDDSQLPKDRFSAERLKGVDSTLKIQPAELGDSAVYLCASSAGTNHNYGYTFGSGTRLTVV.